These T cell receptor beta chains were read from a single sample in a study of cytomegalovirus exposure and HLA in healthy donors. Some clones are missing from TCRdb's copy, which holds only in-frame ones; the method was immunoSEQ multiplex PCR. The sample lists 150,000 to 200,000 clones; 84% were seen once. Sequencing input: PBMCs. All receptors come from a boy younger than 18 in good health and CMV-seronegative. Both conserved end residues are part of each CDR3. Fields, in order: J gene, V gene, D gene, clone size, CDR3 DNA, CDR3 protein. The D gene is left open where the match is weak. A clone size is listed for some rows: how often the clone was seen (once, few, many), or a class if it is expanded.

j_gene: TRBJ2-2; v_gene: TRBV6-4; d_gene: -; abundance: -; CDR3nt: TGTGCCAGCAGTGACGTCCCCCCCCCGGGGGGCCCTGGCACCGGGGAGCTGTTTTTT; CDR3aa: CASSDVPPPGGPGTGELFF
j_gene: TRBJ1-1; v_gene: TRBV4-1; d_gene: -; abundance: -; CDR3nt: TGCGCCAGCAGCCAAGAAGGGTTTATGGGGGCAGGGGCACGGAGATTGGTCTTT; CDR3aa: CASSQEGFMGAGARRLVF
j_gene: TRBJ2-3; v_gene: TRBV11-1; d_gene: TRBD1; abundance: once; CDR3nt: TGTGCCAGCAGCTTAGGACAGGGTAGCACAGATACGCAGTATTTT; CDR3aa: CASSLGQGSTDTQYF
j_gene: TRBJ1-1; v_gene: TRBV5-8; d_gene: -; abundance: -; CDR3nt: TGTGCCAGCAGCTTGTATATCGCAGGGAGGGCTGAAGCTTTCTTT; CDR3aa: CASSLYIAGRAEAFF
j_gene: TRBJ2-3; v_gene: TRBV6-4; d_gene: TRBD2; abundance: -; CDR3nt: TGTGCCAGCAGTGCTAGCGGGGGGAGCCATACGCAGTATTTT; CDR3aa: CASSASGGSHTQYF
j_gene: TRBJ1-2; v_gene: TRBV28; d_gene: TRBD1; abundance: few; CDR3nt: TGTGCCAGCAGTTTATCAACCGGGACAGTCTATGGCTACACCTTC; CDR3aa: CASSLSTGTVYGYTF
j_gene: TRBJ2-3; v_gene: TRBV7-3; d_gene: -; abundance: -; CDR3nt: TGTGCCAGCAGCTTACAGGGGATTAGCACAGATACGCAGTATTTT; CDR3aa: CASSLQGISTDTQYF
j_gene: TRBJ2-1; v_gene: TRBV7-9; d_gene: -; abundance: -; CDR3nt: TGTGCCAGCAGCTTAAACGGAGTTATGTTCAGGGTGTTGGGCAATGAGCAGTTCTTC; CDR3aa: CASSLNGVMFRVLGNEQFF
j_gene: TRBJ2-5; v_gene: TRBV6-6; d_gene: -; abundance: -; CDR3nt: TGTGCCAGCAGTGAGGTTGGGGAGACCCAGTACTTC; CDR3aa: CASSEVGETQYF
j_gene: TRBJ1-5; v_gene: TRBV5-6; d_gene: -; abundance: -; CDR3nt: TGTGCCAGCAGCTTGGTTGGCCAAAATCAGCCCCAGCATTTT; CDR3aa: CASSLVGQNQPQHF
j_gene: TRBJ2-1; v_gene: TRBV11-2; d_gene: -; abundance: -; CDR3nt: TGTGCCAGCAGCTTAGCAGGGGGACTCAATGAGCAGTTCTTC; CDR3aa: CASSLAGGLNEQFF
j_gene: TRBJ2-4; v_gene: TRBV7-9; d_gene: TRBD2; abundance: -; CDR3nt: TGTGCCAGCAGCGAGACCCGGGAGGGAAACATTCAGTACTTC; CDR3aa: CASSETREGNIQYF
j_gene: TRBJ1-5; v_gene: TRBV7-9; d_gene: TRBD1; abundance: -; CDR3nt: TGTGCCAGCAGCTCCGCACAGGGGGCTCCCGGTCGCAATCAGCCCCAGCATTTT; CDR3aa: CASSSAQGAPGRNQPQHF
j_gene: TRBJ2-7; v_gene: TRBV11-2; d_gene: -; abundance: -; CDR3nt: TGTGCCAGCAGCTTAGGATTTCGGGGCTCCTACGAGCAGTACTTC; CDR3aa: CASSLGFRGSYEQYF
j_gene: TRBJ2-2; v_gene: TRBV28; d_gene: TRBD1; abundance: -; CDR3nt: TGTGCCAGCACCCCCGGGACAGTGAGTGGGGAGCTGTTTTTT; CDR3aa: CASTPGTVSGELFF
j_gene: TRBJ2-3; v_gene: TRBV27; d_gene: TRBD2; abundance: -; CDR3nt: TGTGCCAGCAGTTTCGTGGGAGGGAGCACAGATACGCAGTATTTT; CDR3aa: CASSFVGGSTDTQYF
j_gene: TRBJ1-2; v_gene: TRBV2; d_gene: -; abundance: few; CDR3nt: TGTGCCAGCAGTGATAGGGGGAACTATGGCTACACCTTC; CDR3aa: CASSDRGNYGYTF
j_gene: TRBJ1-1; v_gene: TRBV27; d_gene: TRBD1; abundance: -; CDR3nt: TGTGCCAGCCGCTCCGGGACAGGGCTCGTCCCGACTGAAGCTTTCTTT; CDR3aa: CASRSGTGLVPTEAFF
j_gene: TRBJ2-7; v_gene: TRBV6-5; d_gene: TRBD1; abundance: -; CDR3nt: TGTGCCAGCAGTTACAGACAGGGGGCGCATTACGAGCAGTACTTC; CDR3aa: CASSYRQGAHYEQYF
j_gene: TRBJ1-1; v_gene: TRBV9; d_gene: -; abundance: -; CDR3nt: TGTGCCAGCAGCCCAGCGTTGGTCGCTGAAGCTTTCTTT; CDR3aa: CASSPALVAEAFF
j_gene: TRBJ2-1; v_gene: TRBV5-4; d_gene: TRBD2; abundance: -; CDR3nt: TGTGCCAGCAGCTTGGATCTAGCGGGTGGAAACAATGAGCAGTTCTTC; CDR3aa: CASSLDLAGGNNEQFF
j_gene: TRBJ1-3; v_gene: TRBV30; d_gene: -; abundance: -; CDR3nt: TGTGCTTACAGCTACTCTGGAAACACCATATATTTT; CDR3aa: CAYSYSGNTIYF
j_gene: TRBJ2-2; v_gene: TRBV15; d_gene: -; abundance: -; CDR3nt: TGTGCCACCAGCAGAAGCCTAGCGACAAGGCCCGGGGAGCTGTTTTTT; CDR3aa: CATSRSLATRPGELFF
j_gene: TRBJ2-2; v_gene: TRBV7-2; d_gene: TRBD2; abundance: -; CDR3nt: TGTGCCAGCAGCCCAGCGAGGGCGGGGGGCTGGACCGGGGAGCTGTTTTTT; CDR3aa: CASSPARAGGWTGELFF
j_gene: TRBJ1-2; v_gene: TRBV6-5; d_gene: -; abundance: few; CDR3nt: TGTGCCAGCGGGGGGGCTAACTATGGCTACACCTTC; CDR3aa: CASGGANYGYTF
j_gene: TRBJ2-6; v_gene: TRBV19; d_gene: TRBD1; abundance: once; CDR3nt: TGTGCCAGTAGGACAGGGAGCTCTGGGGCCAACGTCCTGACTTTC; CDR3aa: CASRTGSSGANVLTF